This passage covers 30 T cell receptor beta chains from one sample sequenced in a study of cytomegalovirus exposure and HLA in healthy donors. The study ran its PCR with 60 Vbeta and 13 Jbeta primers. Assay used: immunoSEQ multiplex PCR; TCRdb lists only in-frame clones, some missing. The sample carries over 150,000 clones, 70% to 80% recorded once. Specimen: PBMCs. The receptors were gathered from a man between 25 and 39 years old in good health and CMV-seronegative.

The rearrangement links TRBV5-1 to TRBJ2-2; D gene ambiguous. The V gene's germline CDR1 is SGHRS and CDR2 YFSETQ. The CDR3 consists of 13 residues. V was clipped by 0 bases and J by 3 bases, with 3 bases between them. In DNA, the CDR3 is TGCGCCAGCAGCTTGGCCGACACCGGGGAGCTGTTTTTT. Translation gives CASSLADTGELFF.

J is TRBJ2-7 and V is TRBV28; tentative D call: TRBD1 (6 bases). The V gene lost 3 bases and the J gene lost 6 bases, with 9 bases spanning the gap. The CDR3 is made up of 12 amino acids. Germline CDR1 reads MDHEN; CDR2 reads SYDVKM. CDR3 nucleotide sequence: TGTGCCAGCAGTTTTCAGGGGATCGAGCAGTACTTC. Translated, it gives CASSFQGIEQYF.

V usage is TRBV5-1 and J usage is TRBJ2-5, with a weak D call TRBD2 (6 bases). Between the trimmed V and J ends, which lost 3 bases and 4 bases, there was a span of 13 bases. CDR3 length equals 14 residues. CDR1 and CDR2 (germline): SGHRS, YFSETQ. CDR3 nucleotide sequence: TGCGCCAGCAGCTCGTGGGGGGTGGGAGAGACCCAGTACTTC. Protein product: CASSSWGVGETQYF.

The chain links TRBV28 to TRBJ1-2; tentative D call: TRBD1 (6 bases). The germline V and J ends were trimmed by 4 bases and 7 bases, with 16 bases remaining between them. The V gene's germline CDR1 is MDHEN and CDR2 SYDVKM. This CDR3 contains 14 residues. The CDR3 protein is CASSSITGYGGYTF. The CDR3, as DNA: TGTGCCAGCAGTTCAATAACAGGGTACGGTGGCTACACCTTC.

As concerns this clone: This sample also contains other DNA sequences that code for the same CDR3. The chain employs TRBV11-2 and TRBJ2-7, with a possible D match to TRBD2 (6 bases). The CDR3 length is 13 residues. Looked up from germline, CDR1 is SGHAT and CDR2 is FQNNGV. V was shortened by 4 bases and J by 3 bases, with 10 bases between the two germline ends. CDR3 sequence (DNA): TGTGCCAGCAGCTCCGGGACTGTCTACGAGCAGTACTTC. This gives the protein CASSSGTVYEQYF.

In its sample, this clone was seen a few times. The V and J genes are TRBV11-2 and TRBJ2-5; 14 nucleotides line up with TRBD2. The CDR3 spans 17 residues. The junction had 6 bases not matched to a gene; V was cut back by 4 bases and J by 2 bases. The germline CDR1 and CDR2 sequences are SGHAT and FQNNGV. The DNA for the CDR3 is TGTGCCAGCAGCTCGGGGACTAGCGGGGGCCTACAAGAGACCCAGTACTTC. Amino acids: CASSSGTSGGLQETQYF.

J is TRBJ1-6 and V is TRBV2; 9 bases align to TRBD1. Germline V gives CDR1 SNHLY, CDR2 FYNNEI. The CDR3 is 15 residues long. Trimming removed 5 bases from V and 8 bases from J; junction bases left unmatched: 7. CDR3: CASSPPGQGDSPLHF. CDR3 nucleotides: TGTGCCAGCAGTCCTCCGGGACAGGGAGATTCACCCCTCCACTTT. The full variable domain, its missing parts supplied by reference TRBV2 and TRBJ1-6, is EPEVTQTPSHQVTQMGQEVILRCVPISNHLYFYWYRQILGQKVEFLVSFYNNEISEKSEIFDDQFSVERPDGSNFTLKIRSTKLEDSAMYFCASSPPGQGDSPLHFGNGTRLTVT.

This clone has only a few counts. This chain connects TRBV5-6 to TRBJ2-7; D call uncertain. V lost 0 bases and J lost 0, with 10 bases in between. Germline-derived CDR1 and CDR2 are SGHDT and YYEEEE. CDR3 size: 15 residues. CDR3 coding DNA: TGTGCCAGCAGCTTGGGGGCAGCCTTCTCCTACGAGCAGTACTTC. This encodes CASSLGAAFSYEQYF.

The V and J genes are TRBV4-1 and TRBJ2-2; a weak D match, TRBD2 (6 bases). Germline CDR1 and CDR2: MGHRA and YSYEKL. This CDR3 spans 14 amino acids. V lost 4 bases to trimming and J lost 8 bases, with 14 bases between them. The CDR3 protein is CASSRAGAGGELFF. The CDR3 DNA sequence: TGCGCCAGCAGCCGAGCGGGTGCGGGGGGGGAGCTGTTTTTT.

The rearrangement links TRBV21-1 to TRBJ2-5; TRBD2 reflects the table's D call only, with no check against the DNA. TRBV21-1 is listed as a pseudogene. CDR3 length: 13 amino acids. The DNA for the CDR3 is TGTGCCAGCAGCAGAGAGGGAGGGGAGACCCAGTACTTC. Its protein is CASSREGGETQYF.

This clone has a single count. The chain joins TRBV1 to TRBJ2-5; the table names TRBD2, a call not compared with the DNA. TRBV1 is assigned pseudogene status. This CDR3 is 17 amino acids long. The CDR3 DNA sequence: TGCACCAGCAGCCAAGATCGGCTAGCGGGGGCCCAAGAGACCCAGTACTTC. Protein sequence: CTSSQDRLAGAQETQYF.

Comments on this clone: A read error may account for a junction end that differs from germline. DNA of the CDR3: TGCGCCAGCAGCTTGGGAGCAGGGGATCAGCCCCAGAATTTT. It translates to CASSLGAGDQPQNF. The chain carries TRBV5-1 and TRBJ1-5; tentatively, D is TRBD1 (6 bases). This CDR3 is 14 amino acids long. Germline CDR1 SGHRS, CDR2 YFSETQ. Full variable domain (remainder filled in from reference TRBV5-1 and TRBJ1-5): KAGVTQTPRYLIKTRGQQVTLSCSPISGHRSVSWYQQTPGQGLQFLFEYFSETQRNKGNFPGRFSGRQFSNSRSEMNVSTLELGDSALYLCASSLGAGDQPQNFGDGTRLSIL.

The chain uses TRBV27 and TRBJ2-7; 8 positions match TRBD1. CDR3 length: 13 residues. The germline V gene has CDR1 MNHEY and CDR2 SMNVEV (reference sequence). Trimming took 6 bases from V and 3 from J; bases not matched to a gene: 4. In nucleotides, the CDR3 is TGTGCCAGCAGCCCGGGACAGGTCTACGAGCAGTACTTC. Amino acids: CASSPGQVYEQYF.

This clone occurred a few times. The chain joins TRBV6-6 to TRBJ2-5, with D tentatively TRBD1 (5 bases). The last part of the DNA fits TRBJ2-7 better; the J call may be wrong. There are 14 residues in the CDR3. The germline gives CDR1 MNHNY, CDR2 SVGAGI (reference sequence). CDR3 DNA sequence: TGTGCCAGCAGTCCCGGACAACAGGTCTACGAGCAGTACTTC. Translation gives CASSPGQQVYEQYF.

This chain uses TRBV19 with TRBJ1-5; D perhaps matches TRBD1 (6 bases). This CDR3 has 17 amino acids. Germline values: CDR1 LNHDA, CDR2 SQIVND (reference sequence). V lost 3 bases and J lost 2, with 17 bases in between. The CDR3 nucleotides read TGTGCCAGTAGTATCCTGCAAGGGTACAGGGGCAATCAGCCCCAGCATTTT. Protein sequence: CASSILQGYRGNQPQHF.

The CDR3 protein is CASSSQGAAVYEQYF. The CDR3, as DNA: TGTGCCAGCAGCTCCCAGGGGGCAGCGGTCTACGAGCAGTACTTC. The chain employs TRBV7-2 and TRBJ2-7; 8 bases agree with TRBD1. CDR3 length: 15 amino acids. CDR1 and CDR2 (germline): SGHTA, FQGNSA. V trimming: 4 bases; J trimming: 3 bases; junction bases outside the gene matches: 8.

This clone occurred a few times. The genes are TRBV2 and TRBJ1-4, with TRBD1 identical over 8 bases. The ends lost 4 bases at V and 5 bases at J; junction bases unmatched: 6. Germline CDR1 and CDR2: SNHLY and FYNNEI. This CDR3 is 15 amino acids long. Here the CDR3 reads CASSVGQALNEKLFF. The CDR3 DNA reads as TGTGCCAGCAGTGTGGGACAGGCCCTAAATGAAAAACTGTTTTTT.

Concerning this clone itself: The junction departs from germline at one end; a sequencing error may be responsible. The rearrangement joins TRBV9 to TRBJ1-6; D possibly corresponds to TRBD1 (5 bases). CDR3 length: 13 amino acids. Germline V CDR1 and CDR2: SGDLS, YYNGEE. This CDR3 reads CASSAQDNSPLNF. The CDR3 DNA reads TGTGCCAGCAGCGCGCAGGACAATTCACCCCTCAACTTT.

The V gene is TRBV5-1, the J gene TRBJ2-2; the D gene is possibly TRBD2 (5 bases). The germline CDR1 and CDR2 sequences are SGHRS and YFSETQ. This CDR3 has 17 amino acids. Trimming shortened V by 4 bases and J by 0 bases, and 16 bases separated the two germline ends. CDR3 loop: CASSTGLRTSNTGELFF. CDR3 DNA sequence: TGCGCCAGCAGCACCGGACTTAGGACCTCGAACACCGGGGAGCTGTTTTTT.

J is TRBJ1-2 and V is TRBV5-6, with D hard to call. The CDR3 consists of 14 residues. In germline, CDR1 is SGHDT, CDR2 YYEEEE. The ends were cut back, 4 bases at V and 7 bases at J, with 17 bases in the middle. The CDR3, as DNA: TGTGCCAGCAGCCTTCGAGTGTCCGCGGCTGGCTACACCTTC. Protein: CASSLRVSAAGYTF.

V gene TRBV28 combines with J gene TRBJ1-3; D is perhaps TRBD1 (5 bases). In germline, CDR1 is MDHEN, CDR2 SYDVKM. The CDR3 consists of 13 residues. CDR3 in DNA: TGTGCGGCGGGACCGAGCTCTGGAAACACCATATATTTT. Translation: CAAGPSSGNTIYF.

This chain joins TRBV5-6 and TRBJ1-1; 8 positions match TRBD1. From germline, CDR1 is SGHDT and CDR2 YYEEEE. This CDR3 is 16 amino acids long. The V gene end was trimmed by 1 base and the J gene end by 10 bases; junction bases not matched to a gene: 15. This chain's CDR3 is CASSLFKTGRGRIAFF. CDR3 DNA sequence: TGTGCCAGCAGCTTGTTCAAGACCGGCAGGGGGCGCATAGCTTTCTTT. The entire variable domain, with the rest obtained from reference TRBV5-6 and TRBJ1-1, is as follows: DAGVTQSPTHLIKTRGQQVTLRCSPKSGHDTVSWYQQALGQGPQFIFQYYEEEERQRGNFPDRFSGHQFPNYSSELNVNALLLGDSALYLCASSLFKTGRGRIAFFGQGTRLTVV.

The V gene is TRBV25-1, the J gene TRBJ1-5; 7 bases align to TRBD1. In germline, CDR1 is MGHDK, CDR2 SYGVNS. After removal of 9 bases from V and 4 bases from J, the junction contained 3 bases not matched to a gene. This CDR3 comprises 12 residues. The CDR3 loop reads CASQQGNQPQHF. CDR3 in DNA: TGTGCCAGTCAACAGGGGAATCAGCCCCAGCATTTT.

This chain joins TRBV5-4 and TRBJ1-1, with D uncertain. There are 11 residues in the CDR3. V was cut by 9 bases and J by 0 bases, with 6 bases left in between. Germline CDR1 SGHNT, CDR2 YYREEE (reference sequence). CDR3 in DNA: TGTGCCACCTCTATGAACACTGAAGCTTTCTTT. This translates into CATSMNTEAFF.

The V gene is TRBV7-9, the J gene TRBJ1-1; 11 bases are shared with TRBD1. V was pared by 1 base and J by 4 bases, with 2 bases of the junction left unmatched. CDR1 and CDR2 (germline): SEHNR, FQNEAQ (reference sequence). The length of the CDR3 is 15 residues. Here the CDR3 reads CASSLGGTGGTEAFF. CDR3 bases: TGTGCCAGCAGCTTAGGTGGGACAGGGGGCACTGAAGCTTTCTTT.

The chain combines TRBV7-6 with TRBJ2-5; 7 bases are a match to TRBD1. The J call is uncertain, as TRBJ2-7 better fits the DNA end. Looked up from germline, CDR1 is SGHVS and CDR2 is FNYEAQ. The CDR3 length is 13 residues. DNA for the CDR3: TGTGCCAGCAGCCCCACAGGGGTCCACGAGCAGTACTTC. Encoded protein: CASSPTGVHEQYF.

The CDR3 DNA reads TGCGCCAGCAGCCAATCTTTGACAGGGGGCGATGGCTACACCTTC. Protein: CASSQSLTGGDGYTF. The gene calls are TRBV4-1 and TRBJ1-2; 10 bases align to TRBD1. Unmatched junction bases numbered 6, after V lost 2 bases and J lost 6 bases. The CDR3 runs 15 residues. Germline CDR1 reads MGHRA; CDR2 reads YSYEKL.

V is TRBV6-5 and J is TRBJ1-1, with D tentatively TRBD1 (6 bases). The germline CDR1 and CDR2 sequences are MNHEY and SVGAGI. V gave up 5 bases and J gave up 2 bases, with 12 bases separating them. CDR3 length equals 14 residues. CDR3 DNA: TGTGCCAGCAGTGCGAGGGACACAAACACTGAAGCTTTCTTT. It encodes CASSARDTNTEAFF.

Comment on this clone: This sample also contains other DNA sequences that code for the same CDR3. V is TRBV19 and J is TRBJ2-5; possibly TRBD2 for D (5 bases). The CDR3 sequence is 13 residues long. V was cut by 3 bases and J by 1 base, with 6 bases left in between. Germline V gene sequence: CDR1 LNHDA, CDR2 SQIVND (reference sequence). CDR3 amino acids: CASSIGIQETQYF. DNA of the CDR3: TGTGCCAGTAGTATCGGGATCCAAGAGACCCAGTACTTC.

J is TRBJ2-7 and V is TRBV13, with 7 bases matching TRBD1. Germline CDR1 is PRHDT and CDR2 is FYEKMQ (reference sequence). The CDR3 loop spans 14 amino acids. The V segment lost 5 bases and the J segment 4 bases; nucleotides outside the gene matches: 8. This chain's CDR3 is CASSTGQLLYEQYF. The CDR3, as DNA: TGTGCCAGCAGCACGGGACAGCTTCTTTACGAGCAGTACTTC.